Listed below are T cell receptor beta chains from one sample, sequenced in a study of cytomegalovirus exposure and HLA in healthy donors. The assay was immunoSEQ multiplex PCR, and TCRdb's table has in-frame clones only and misses some. The sample holds 110,000 to 150,000 clones, 75% to 80% seen once. Sequencing was carried out using PBMCs. Receptors originate from a man between 18 and 29 years old in good health and CMV-seronegative. Both conserved end residues are part of each CDR3. The D gene is left open where the match is weak. Size values are once, few and many counts, or a class for expanded clones, and some rows have none.

J gene	V gene	D gene	clone size	CDR3 DNA	CDR3 protein
TRBJ2-2	TRBV5-1	TRBD2	.	TGCGCCAGCAGCTATCAAGGACTAGGCGAGGACACCGGGGAGCTGTTTTTT	CASSYQGLGEDTGELFF
TRBJ2-7	TRBV25-1	TRBD2	.	TGTGCCAGCAGTGAACTAGCGGGAGGCTACGAGCAGTACTTC	CASSELAGGYEQYF
TRBJ2-5	TRBV9	.	.	TGTGCCAGCAGCGTAGACGACGGGGGAGGAGAGACCCAGTACTTC	CASSVDDGGGETQYF
TRBJ2-3	TRBV19	TRBD2	.	TGTGCCAGTAAGGGCCTAGCGGGGATCACAGATACGCAGTATTTT	CASKGLAGITDTQYF
TRBJ2-1	TRBV15	TRBD2	.	TGTGCCACCAGCAGAGGGTCTGGGACTAGCGGGGGGGACAATGAGCAGTTCTTC	CATSRGSGTSGGDNEQFF
TRBJ2-1	TRBV5-4	TRBD2	.	TGTGCCAGTAACCGGGGGGGACTAGCGGGAGTCATAGAGCAGTTCTTC	CASNRGGLAGVIEQFF
TRBJ2-1	TRBV5-5	.	.	TGTGCCAGCACGGAGCTTAGCTCCTACAATGAGCAGTTCTTC	CASTELSSYNEQFF
TRBJ2-3	TRBV10-1	.	.	TGCGCCAGCAACCGGGAGCTGCGCACAGATACGCAGTATTTT	CASNRELRTDTQYF
TRBJ2-5	TRBV6-6	TRBD1	.	TGTGCCAGCAGTCCGGGACAGGGGTACCAAGAGACCCAGTACTTC	CASSPGQGYQETQYF
TRBJ1-5	TRBV7-9	.	.	TGTGCCAGCAGCCCAGGGAACGGACAGCCCCAGCATTTT	CASSPGNGQPQHF
TRBJ1-4	TRBV6-1	.	.	TGTGCCAGCGAGGGGGTAAAACTGTTTTTT	CASEGVKLFF
TRBJ1-4	TRBV5-1	.	.	TGCGCCAGCAGCTTACAGTTTACAACTAATGAAAAACTGTTTTTT	CASSLQFTTNEKLFF
TRBJ2-7	TRBV5-4	TRBD2	.	TGTGCCAGCAGCCCCTCAAGACTAGCGAACTACGAGCAGTACTTC	CASSPSRLANYEQYF
TRBJ2-4	TRBV27	.	.	TGTGCCAGCAGTTCCCCCGGGGGAGGAAACATTCAGTACTTC	CASSSPGGGNIQYF
TRBJ1-2	TRBV4-1	.	.	TGCGCCAGCAGCCAAGATCCCCAGGGATTAGGCTATGGCTACACCTTC	CASSQDPQGLGYGYTF
TRBJ1-2	TRBV4-1	.	.	TGCGCCAGCAGCCAAGAACCAGGGCACTATGGCTACACCTTC	CASSQEPGHYGYTF
TRBJ2-1	TRBV19	TRBD2	once	TGTGCCAGCGCGGGAGAAGGTCCGAATGAGCAGTTCTTC	CASAGEGPNEQFF
TRBJ1-5	TRBV5-8	.	.	TGTGCCAGCAGCCGGAAGCGGGGGGGTGGCAATCAGCCCCAGCATTTT	CASSRKRGGGNQPQHF